This T cell receptor (beta chain) was profiled in a study of CD8 T cells in ankylosing spondylitis. V was pared by 6 bases and J by 1 base, with 10 bases of the junction left unmatched. Per germline, CDR1 SGDLS and CDR2 YYNGEE. This CDR3 has 15 amino acids. Preparation of TCR beta libraries was done by quantitative 5'-RACE with molecular barcodes. Each CDR3 protein gets one entry after TCRdb re-called the 5' RACE reads with MiXCR. This sample has about 42,000 distinct CDR3 sequences; around 2.8% occur once, and the top ten carry 4.6%. This clonotype showed up many times. This clonotype was sampled from a male donor with ankylosing spondylitis or in good health (not recorded which). Sequencing was done on a sample of blood, either unsorted or a sorted T cell fraction (not recorded which). The V and J genes are TRBV9 and TRBJ2-7, with 7 bases that match TRBD1. The CDR3 loop is CASNKEGQRSYEQYF. CDR3 sequence (DNA): TGTGCCAGCAACAAAGAGGGACAGAGATCCTACGAGCAGTACTTC.